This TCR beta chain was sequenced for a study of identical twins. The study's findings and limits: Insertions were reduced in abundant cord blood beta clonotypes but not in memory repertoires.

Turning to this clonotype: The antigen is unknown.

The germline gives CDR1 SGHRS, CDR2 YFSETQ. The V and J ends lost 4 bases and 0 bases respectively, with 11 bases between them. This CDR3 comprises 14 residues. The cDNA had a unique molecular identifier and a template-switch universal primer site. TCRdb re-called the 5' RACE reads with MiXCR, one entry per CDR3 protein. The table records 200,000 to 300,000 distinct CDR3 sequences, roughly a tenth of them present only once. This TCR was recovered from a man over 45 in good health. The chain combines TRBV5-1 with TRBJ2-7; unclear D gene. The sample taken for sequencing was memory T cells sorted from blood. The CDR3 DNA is TGCGCCAGCAGCACCTGGACGGACTCCTACGAGCAGTACTTC. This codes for CASSTWTDSYEQYF.